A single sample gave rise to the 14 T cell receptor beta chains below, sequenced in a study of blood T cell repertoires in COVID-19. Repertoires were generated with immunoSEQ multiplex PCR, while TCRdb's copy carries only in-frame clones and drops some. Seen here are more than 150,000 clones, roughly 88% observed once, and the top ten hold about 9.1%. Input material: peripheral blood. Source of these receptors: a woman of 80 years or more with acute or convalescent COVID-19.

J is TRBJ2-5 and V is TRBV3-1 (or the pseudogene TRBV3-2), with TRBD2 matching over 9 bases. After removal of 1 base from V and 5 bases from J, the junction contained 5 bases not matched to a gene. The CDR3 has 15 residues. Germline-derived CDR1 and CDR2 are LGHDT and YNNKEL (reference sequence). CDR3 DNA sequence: TGTGCCAGCAGCCAAGCTGGCGGGAGGGGGGAGACCCAGTACTTC. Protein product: CASSQAGGRGETQYF.

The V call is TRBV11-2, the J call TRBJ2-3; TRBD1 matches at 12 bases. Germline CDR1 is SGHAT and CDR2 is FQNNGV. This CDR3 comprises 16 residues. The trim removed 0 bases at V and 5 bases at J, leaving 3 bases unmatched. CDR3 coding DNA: TGTGCCAGCAGCTTAGACGGGACAGGGGGCATAGATACGCAGTATTTT. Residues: CASSLDGTGGIDTQYF.

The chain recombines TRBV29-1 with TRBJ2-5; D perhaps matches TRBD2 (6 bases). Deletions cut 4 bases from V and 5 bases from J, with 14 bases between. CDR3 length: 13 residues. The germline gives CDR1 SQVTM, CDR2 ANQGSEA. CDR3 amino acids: CSVAGGDGETQYF. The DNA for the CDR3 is TGCAGCGTTGCGGGCGGGGACGGTGAGACCCAGTACTTC.

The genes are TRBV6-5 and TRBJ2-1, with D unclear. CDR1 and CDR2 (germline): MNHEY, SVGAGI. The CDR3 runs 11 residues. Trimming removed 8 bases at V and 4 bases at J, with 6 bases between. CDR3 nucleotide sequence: TGTGCCAGCCTGCAGTACAATGAGCAGTTCTTC. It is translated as CASLQYNEQFF.

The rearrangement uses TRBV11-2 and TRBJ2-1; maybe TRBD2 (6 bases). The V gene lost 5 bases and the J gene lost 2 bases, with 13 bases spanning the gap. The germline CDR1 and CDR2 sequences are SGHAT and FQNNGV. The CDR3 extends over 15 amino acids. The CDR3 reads CASSPRRAPYNEQFF. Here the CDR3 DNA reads TGTGCCAGCAGCCCACGGAGGGCCCCCTACAATGAGCAGTTCTTC.

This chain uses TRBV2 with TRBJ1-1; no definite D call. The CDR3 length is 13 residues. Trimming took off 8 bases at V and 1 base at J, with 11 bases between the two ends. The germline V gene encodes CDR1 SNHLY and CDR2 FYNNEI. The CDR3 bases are TGTGCCAGCTCCACAGAAACGAACACTGAAGCTTTCTTT. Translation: CASSTETNTEAFF.

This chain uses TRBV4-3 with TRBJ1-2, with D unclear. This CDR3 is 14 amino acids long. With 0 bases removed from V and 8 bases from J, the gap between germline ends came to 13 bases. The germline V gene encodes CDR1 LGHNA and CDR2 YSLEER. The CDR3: CASSQEGGYGGYTF. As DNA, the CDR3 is TGCGCCAGCAGCCAAGAAGGCGGGTACGGGGGCTACACCTTC.

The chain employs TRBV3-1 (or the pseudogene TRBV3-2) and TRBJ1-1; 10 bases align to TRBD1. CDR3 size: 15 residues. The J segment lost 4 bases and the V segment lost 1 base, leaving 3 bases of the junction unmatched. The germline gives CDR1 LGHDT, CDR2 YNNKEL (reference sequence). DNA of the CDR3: TGTGCCAGCAGCCAAGGGCGGACAGGGGGCACTGAAGCTTTCTTT. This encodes CASSQGRTGGTEAFF.

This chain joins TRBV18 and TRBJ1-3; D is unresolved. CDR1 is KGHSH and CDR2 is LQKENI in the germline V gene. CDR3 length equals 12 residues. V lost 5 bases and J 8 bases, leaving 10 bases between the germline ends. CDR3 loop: CASSGSGDTIYF. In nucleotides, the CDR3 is TGTGCCAGCTCAGGCTCGGGAGACACCATATATTTT. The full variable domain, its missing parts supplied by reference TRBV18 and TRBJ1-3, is NAGVMQNPRHLVRRRGQEARLRCSPMKGHSHVYWYRQLPEEGLKFMVYLQKENIIDESGMPKERFSAEFPKEGPSILRIQQVVRGDSAAYFCASSGSGDTIYFGEGSWLTVV.

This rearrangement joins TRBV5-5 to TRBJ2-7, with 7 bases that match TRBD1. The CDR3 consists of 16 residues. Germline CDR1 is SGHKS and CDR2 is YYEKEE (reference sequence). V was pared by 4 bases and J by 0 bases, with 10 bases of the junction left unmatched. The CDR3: CASSPGPDRSSYEQYF. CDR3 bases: TGTGCCAGCAGCCCCGGACCGGACAGGAGCTCCTACGAGCAGTACTTC.

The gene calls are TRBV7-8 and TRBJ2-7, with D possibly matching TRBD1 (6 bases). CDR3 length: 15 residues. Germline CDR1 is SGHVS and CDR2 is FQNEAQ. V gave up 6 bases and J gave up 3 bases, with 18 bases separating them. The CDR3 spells CASRLRYDRIYEQYF. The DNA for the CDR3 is TGTGCCAGCAGATTAAGGTACGACAGGATCTACGAGCAGTACTTC.

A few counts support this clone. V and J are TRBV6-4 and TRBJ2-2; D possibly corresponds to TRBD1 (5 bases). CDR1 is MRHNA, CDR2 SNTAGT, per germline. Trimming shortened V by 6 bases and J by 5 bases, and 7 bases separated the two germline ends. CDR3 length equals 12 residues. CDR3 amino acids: CASSPGTGELFF. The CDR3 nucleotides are TGTGCCAGCAGCCCAGGGACCGGGGAGCTGTTTTTT.

CDR3 in DNA: TGTGCCAGCAGCTTACTGAGAGAGACCCAGTACTTC. Its translation is CASSLLRETQYF. This chain uses TRBV7-2 with TRBJ2-5, with D unresolved. Between the trimmed V and J ends, which lost 2 bases and 4 bases, there was a span of 5 bases. This CDR3 spans 12 amino acids. Germline CDR1 and CDR2: SGHTA and FQGNSA.

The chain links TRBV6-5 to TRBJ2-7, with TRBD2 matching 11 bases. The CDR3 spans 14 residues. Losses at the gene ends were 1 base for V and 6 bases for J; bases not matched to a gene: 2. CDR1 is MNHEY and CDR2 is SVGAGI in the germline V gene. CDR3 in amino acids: CASSYLAGGREQYF. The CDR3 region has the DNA TGTGCCAGCAGTTACTTAGCGGGGGGGCGCGAGCAGTACTTC.